This entry lists 6 T cell receptor beta chains sequenced from one sample in a study of T cells in Graves' hyperthyroidism and ophthalmopathy. RNA transcripts gave rise to amplified TCR beta CDR3 regions. TCR CDR3 underwent first-round RT-PCR with the HTBI primer set. Using its own MiXCR run on the multiplex PCR reads, TCRdb lists one record per CDR3 protein. The table has around 350,000 distinct CDR3 sequences, around 15% seen once. Material: blood. These TCRs come from a woman aged 25 to 39 with Graves' ophthalmopathy.

This clonotype was detected only a few times. This chain's CDR3 is CASLGGGEQYF. The DNA for the CDR3 is TGTGCCAGCCTGGGCGGGGGGGAGCAGTACTTC. The rearrangement joins TRBV7-2 to TRBJ2-7; 8 bases are a match to TRBD2. CDR3 length: 11 amino acids. Trimming took 8 bases from V and 7 from J; bases not matched to a gene: 4. Germline-derived CDR1 and CDR2 are SGHTA and FQGNSA.

Worth noting for this clonotype: Mismatch with germline at one junction end may stem from a read error. The rearrangement joins TRBV5-6 to TRBJ1-1; D not certain. This CDR3 spans 13 amino acids. Germline lookup yields CDR1 SGHDT and CDR2 YYEEEE. The chain's CDR3 is CASSLHKNTEALF. CDR3 DNA sequence: TGTGCCAGCAGCTTGCACAAGAACACTGAAGCTCTCTTT.

This clonotype appeared many times. The chain uses TRBV6-2 or TRBV6-3 and TRBJ2-7; 8 bases agree with TRBD1. The J segment lost 2 bases and the V segment lost 6 bases, leaving 9 bases of the junction unmatched. CDR1 is MNHEY, CDR2 SVGEGT, per germline. CDR3 length equals 15 residues. The CDR3 DNA is TGTGCCAGCAGCCCTTTTTCCAGGGGGCCCTACGAGCAGTACTTC. It translates to CASSPFSRGPYEQYF.

This clonotype was counted ten times or more. CDR3 DNA: TGTGCCAGCAGCTTCGGGGACTTGAAGTTCGAGCAGTACTTC. It translates to CASSFGDLKFEQYF. The chain links TRBV11-2 to TRBJ2-7, with a possible D match to TRBD2 (6 bases). V was cut by 3 bases and J by 6 bases, with 15 bases left in between. This CDR3 has 14 residues. Germline V CDR1 and CDR2: SGHAT, FQNNGV. Complete variable domain (other parts from reference TRBV11-2 and TRBJ2-7): EAGVAQSPRYKIIEKRQSVAFWCNPISGHATLYWYQQILGQGPKLLIQFQNNGVVDDSQLPKDRFSAERLKGVDSTLKIQPAKLEDSAVYLCASSFGDLKFEQYFGPGTRLTVT.

The genes are TRBV12-3 or TRBV12-4 and TRBJ2-3, with TRBD2 identical over 9 bases. The CDR3 has 14 residues. The V segment lost 3 bases and the J segment 5 bases; nucleotides outside the gene matches: 3. The CDR3: CASSFGRGGDTQYF. CDR3 in DNA: TGTGCCAGCAGTTTTGGGCGGGGGGGAGATACGCAGTATTTT.

This clonotype was seen ten or more times. The rearrangement uses TRBV15 and TRBJ2-7; D might be TRBD1 or TRBD2, each matching 5 bases. Trimming left V 6 bases short and J 4 bases short, with 13 bases between. CDR1 LNHNV and CDR2 YYDKDF come from the germline V gene (reference sequence). The CDR3 is 13 amino acids. CDR3 protein: CATSEGFGYEQYF. The CDR3 nucleotides are TGTGCCACCAGTGAGGGGTTCGGGTACGAGCAGTACTTC.